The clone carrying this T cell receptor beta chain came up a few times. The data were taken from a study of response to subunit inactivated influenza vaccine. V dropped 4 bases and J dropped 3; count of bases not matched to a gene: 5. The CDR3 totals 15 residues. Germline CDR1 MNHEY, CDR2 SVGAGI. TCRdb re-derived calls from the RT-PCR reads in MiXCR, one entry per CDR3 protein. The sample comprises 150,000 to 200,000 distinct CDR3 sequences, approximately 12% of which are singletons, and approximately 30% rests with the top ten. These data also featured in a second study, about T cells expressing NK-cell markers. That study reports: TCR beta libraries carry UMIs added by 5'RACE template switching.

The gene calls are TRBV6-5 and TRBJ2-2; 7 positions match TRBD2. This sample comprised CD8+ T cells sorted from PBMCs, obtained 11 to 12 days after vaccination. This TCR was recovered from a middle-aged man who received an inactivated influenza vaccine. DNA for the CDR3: TGTGCCAGCAGTTTAAGCGGGGACTACACCGGGGAGCTGTTTTTT. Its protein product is CASSLSGDYTGELFF.